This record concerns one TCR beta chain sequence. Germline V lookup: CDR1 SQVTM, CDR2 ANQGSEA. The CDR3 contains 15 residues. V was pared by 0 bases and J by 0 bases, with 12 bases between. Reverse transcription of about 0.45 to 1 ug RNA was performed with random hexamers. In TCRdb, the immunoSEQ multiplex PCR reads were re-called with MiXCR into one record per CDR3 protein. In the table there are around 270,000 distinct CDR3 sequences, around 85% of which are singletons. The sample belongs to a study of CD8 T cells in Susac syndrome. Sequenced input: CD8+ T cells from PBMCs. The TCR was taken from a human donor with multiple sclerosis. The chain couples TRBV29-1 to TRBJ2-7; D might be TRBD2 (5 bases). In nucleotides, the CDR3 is TGCAGCGTTGAAGATGTAGGGCTAGCCTCCTACGAGCAGTACTTC. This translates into CSVEDVGLASYEQYF.